The 26 T cell receptor beta chains listed next were all sequenced from one sample in a study of T cell responses to AZD1222 COVID-19 vaccine. Method: immunoSEQ multiplex PCR; TCRdb's copy keeps in-frame clones and lacks some. Of more than 150,000 clones listed, approximately 90% are singletons. This material consisted of peripheral blood, taken on day 0 of AZD1222 vaccination. Every receptor here comes from an adult in good health.

This clone appeared once. V gene TRBV12-3 or TRBV12-4 combines with J gene TRBJ1-2; D not certain. CDR3 length: 13 amino acids. V was pared by 4 bases and J by 8 bases, with 14 bases between. The CDR3 region has the DNA TGTGCCAGCAGTTCCGCGGGCGGCGGGGGCTACACCTTC. Its protein product is CASSSAGGGGYTF.

The genes are TRBV24-1 and TRBJ2-4; 10 bases agree with TRBD1. The CDR3 sequence is 16 residues long. V was pared by 5 bases and J by 7 bases, with 10 bases of the junction left unmatched. Germline CDR1 reads KGHDR; CDR2 reads SFDVKD. The DNA for the CDR3 is TGTGCCACCAGTGCCCCGGACAGGGGGGGTTCTAACATTCAGTACTTC. This sequence encodes CATSAPDRGGSNIQYF.

The genes are TRBV27 and TRBJ2-5, with 7 bases fitting TRBD2. V shed 3 bases and J 1 base; nucleotides not matched to a gene: 2. This CDR3 is 14 amino acids long. The germline CDR1 and CDR2 sequences are MNHEY and SMNVEV (reference sequence). This chain's CDR3 is CASSLTSSQETQYF. The CDR3 DNA reads TGTGCCAGCAGTTTGACTAGCAGCCAAGAGACCCAGTACTTC.

This chain links TRBV20-1 with TRBJ2-7; D call uncertain. Trimming left V 5 bases short and J 3 bases short, with 8 bases between. There are 11 residues in the CDR3. In germline, CDR1 is DFQATT, CDR2 SNEGSKA (reference sequence). The chain's CDR3 is CSAPFDYEQYF. CDR3 bases: TGCAGTGCTCCTTTTGACTACGAGCAGTACTTC.

The chain recombines TRBV19 with TRBJ1-5; D not certain. Germline V gene data show CDR1 as LNHDA and CDR2 as SQIVND (reference sequence). Trimming pared 6 bases from V and 1 base from J, leaving 13 bases between. This CDR3 contains 15 residues. CDR3 sequence (DNA): TGTGCCAGTAGGAAAGAACCCGAGAGCAATCAGCCCCAGCATTTT. It specifies CASRKEPESNQPQHF. The full variable domain, completed using reference TRBV19 and TRBJ1-5, is DGGITQSPKYLFRKEGQNVTLSCEQNLNHDAMYWYRQDPGQGLRLIYYSQIVNDFQKGDIAEGYSVSREKKESFPLTVTSAQKNPTAFYLCASRKEPESNQPQHFGDGTRLSIL.

This clone was seen a handful of times. V gene TRBV18 combines with J gene TRBJ1-1, with D unresolved. The V and J ends lost 3 bases and 6 bases respectively, with 5 bases between them. Germline CDR1 and CDR2: KGHSH and LQKENI. This CDR3 has 11 amino acids. CDR3: CASSPKAEAFF. For the CDR3, the DNA is TGTGCCAGCTCACCGAAAGCTGAAGCTTTCTTT. Variable domain in full (rest from reference TRBV18 and TRBJ1-1): NAGVMQNPRHLVRRRGQEARLRCSPMKGHSHVYWYRQLPEEGLKFMVYLQKENIIDESGMPKERFSAEFPKEGPSILRIQQVVRGDSAAYFCASSPKAEAFFGQGTRLTVV.

This clone has a single count. V gene TRBV18 combines with J gene TRBJ2-1; a possible D gene is TRBD1 (5 bases). This CDR3 spans 14 amino acids. Germline V CDR1 and CDR2: KGHSH, LQKENI. Trimming shortened V by 3 bases and J by 3 bases, and 9 bases separated the two germline ends. The CDR3 bases are TGTGCCAGCTCACCCCTAGACAGCTACAATGAGCAGTTCTTC. It translates to CASSPLDSYNEQFF.

The chain combines TRBV28 with TRBJ1-5, with unresolved D. This CDR3 has 14 residues. V was pared by 2 bases and J by 6 bases, with 11 bases between. Germline V gene data show CDR1 as MDHEN and CDR2 as SYDVKM. This CDR3 reads CASSLTQRAQPQHF. CDR3 DNA: TGTGCCAGCAGTTTAACACAGAGGGCTCAGCCCCAGCATTTT.

The chain joins TRBV29-1 to TRBJ1-4, with D perhaps matching TRBD1 (5 bases). Trimming cost V 1 base and J 7 bases, with 10 bases left between them. This CDR3 has 13 residues. Germline V gene data show CDR1 as SQVTM and CDR2 as ANQGSEA. The CDR3: CSVEGGRSEKLFF. The CDR3 region has the DNA TGCAGCGTTGAAGGGGGCAGGAGTGAAAAACTGTTTTTT.

This chain joins TRBV28 and TRBJ2-3; D is unclear. CDR3 size: 11 residues. Germline-derived CDR1 and CDR2 are MDHEN and SYDVKM. DNA for the CDR3: TGTGCGATAGCCAGCACAGATACGCAGTATTTT. Amino acid sequence: CAIASTDTQYF. The full variable domain, with the rest looked up from reference TRBV28 and TRBJ2-3, is DVKVTQSSRYLVKRTGEKVFLECVQDMDHENMFWYRQDPGLGLRLIYFSYDVKMKEKGDIPEGYSVSREKKERFSLILESASTNQTSMYLCAIASTDTQYFGPGTRLTVL.

The chain employs TRBV27 and TRBJ2-1, with 9 bases lining up with TRBD2. Germline CDR1 MNHEY, CDR2 SMNVEV (reference sequence). This CDR3 has 15 amino acids. Trimming removed 5 bases from V and 5 bases from J; junction bases left unmatched: 7. The CDR3 DNA is TGTGCCAGCAGTCTTATTAGCGGGAGTGACAATGAGCAGTTCTTC. Amino acid sequence: CASSLISGSDNEQFF.

The chain carries TRBV6-5 and TRBJ1-5; tentative D call: TRBD1 (6 bases). Trimming took 7 bases from V and 6 from J, leaving 16 bases between them. CDR3 size: 14 residues. From germline, CDR1 is MNHEY and CDR2 SVGAGI. In nucleotides, the CDR3 is TGTGCCAGCACCTCCAGCAGGGGTATTCAGCCCCAGCATTTT. The encoded protein is CASTSSRGIQPQHF.

J is TRBJ1-4 and V is TRBV7-9; possibly TRBD1 for D (5 bases). CDR1 is SEHNR, CDR2 FQNEAQ, per germline (reference sequence). Trimming pared 2 bases from V and 6 bases from J, leaving 10 bases between. The CDR3 consists of 14 residues. CDR3 in amino acids: CASSLSGADEKLFF. CDR3 nucleotides: TGTGCCAGCAGCTTATCTGGGGCGGATGAAAAACTGTTTTTT.

This rearrangement joins TRBV6-2 or TRBV6-3 to TRBJ1-5; D remains unclear. The CDR3 runs to 12 residues. The ends were cut back, 0 bases at V and 6 bases at J, with 3 bases in the middle. Germline V gene lookup returns CDR1 MNHEY and CDR2 SVGEGT. The CDR3 nucleotides read TGTGCCAGCAGTTACTCGGGTCAGCCCCAGCATTTT. This translates into CASSYSGQPQHF.

The chain employs TRBV19 and TRBJ1-2; D not resolved. CDR3 length: 16 amino acids. Germline CDR1 and CDR2: LNHDA and SQIVND (reference sequence). V dropped 2 bases and J dropped 5 bases, with 18 bases sitting between them. In DNA, the CDR3 is TGTGCCAGTAGTATAATCCAAAGCGTAGACCGGTATGGCTACACCTTC. Translated, it gives CASSIIQSVDRYGYTF. Looking up the rest from reference TRBV19 and TRBJ1-2 gives the full variable domain: DGGITQSPKYLFRKEGQNVTLSCEQNLNHDAMYWYRQDPGQGLRLIYYSQIVNDFQKGDIAEGYSVSREKKESFPLTVTSAQKNPTAFYLCASSIIQSVDRYGYTFGSGTRLTVV.

This chain joins TRBV9 and TRBJ1-2; 7 positions match TRBD1. This CDR3 contains 15 residues. Trimming cost V 3 bases and J 3 bases; bases outside gene matches: 8. Germline assignment: CDR1 SGDLS and CDR2 YYNGEE. DNA of the CDR3: TGTGCCAGCAGCGCTGGGACAGACTCGGACTATGGCTACACCTTC. Its translation is CASSAGTDSDYGYTF. The whole variable domain, remainder taken from reference TRBV9 and TRBJ1-2, is DSGVTQTPKHLITATGQRVTLRCSPRSGDLSVYWYQQSLDQGLQFLIQYYNGEERAKGNILERFSAQQFPDLHSELNLSSLELGDSALYFCASSAGTDSDYGYTFGSGTRLTVV.

CDR3 DNA sequence: TGTGCCAGCAGAAGACACGGGCCGTACGAGCAGTACTTC. Its protein is CASRRHGPYEQYF. The V gene is TRBV28, the J gene TRBJ2-7; D uncertain. Germline CDR1 is MDHEN and CDR2 is SYDVKM. The CDR3 contains 13 residues. V gave up 6 bases and J gave up 4 bases, with 13 bases separating them.

The V gene is TRBV3-1 (or the pseudogene TRBV3-2), the J gene TRBJ2-3; D uncertain. This CDR3 is 15 amino acids long. The V gene's germline CDR1 is LGHDT and CDR2 YNNKEL (reference sequence). Trimming stripped 5 bases from V and 6 bases from J, with 18 bases between. The CDR3 DNA sequence: TGTGCCAGCAGCAGAGGAGCGTCGGTTATGGATACGCAGTATTTT. Its translation is CASSRGASVMDTQYF.

V is TRBV7-9 and J is TRBJ1-1; D unclear. Germline V gene lookup returns CDR1 SEHNR and CDR2 FQNEAQ (reference sequence). V shed 1 base and J shed 1 base, with 4 bases lying between them. The CDR3 has 13 residues. CDR3 in amino acids: CASSLEGNTEAFF. Here the CDR3 DNA reads TGTGCCAGCAGCTTAGAGGGGAACACTGAAGCTTTCTTT.

Here the CDR3 DNA reads TGTGCCAGCAGTACCCCCTTGAGGGGTGGAGGCTACACCTTC. Its translation is CASSTPLRGGGYTF. This rearrangement joins TRBV28 to TRBJ1-2; D perhaps matches TRBD1 (5 bases). This CDR3 is built from 14 residues. Trimming pared 5 bases from V and 8 bases from J, leaving 18 bases between. The V gene's germline CDR1 is MDHEN and CDR2 SYDVKM.

For the CDR3, the DNA is TGTGCCAGCAGCCAAGGACTAGCGGGGGACAATGAGCAGTTCTTC. Translation gives CASSQGLAGDNEQFF. The chain uses TRBV14 and TRBJ2-1, with 12 bases aligning to TRBD2. The CDR3 is 15 residues long. V gave up 1 base and J gave up 5 bases; unmatched junction bases: 0. Germline CDR1 and CDR2: SGHDN and FVKESK.

This rearrangement joins TRBV6-5 to TRBJ1-1; no clear D gene. V lost 7 bases to trimming and J lost 4 bases, with 19 bases between them. The CDR3 extends over 15 amino acids. Germline V gene data show CDR1 as MNHEY and CDR2 as SVGAGI. CDR3 in amino acids: CASTPGEGLITEAFF. The CDR3 nucleotides read TGTGCCAGCACCCCAGGTGAAGGGTTGATCACTGAAGCTTTCTTT.

The V and J genes are TRBV7-9 and TRBJ1-4; D is unclear. V lost 5 bases and J lost 0, with 13 bases in between. Germline CDR1 SEHNR, CDR2 FQNEAQ (reference sequence). This CDR3 is built from 16 residues. The CDR3 loop reads CASSTVTWTTNEKLFF. In DNA, the CDR3 is TGTGCCAGCAGCACGGTCACATGGACAACTAATGAAAAACTGTTTTTT.

This rearrangement joins TRBV7-2 to TRBJ2-1; the D gene is possibly TRBD1 (6 bases). Germline V CDR1 and CDR2: SGHTA, FQGNSA. V lost 5 bases and J lost 6, with 8 bases in between. The CDR3 is made up of 12 amino acids. The CDR3 here is CASSTGFNEQFF. CDR3 nucleotide sequence: TGTGCCAGCAGCACAGGGTTCAATGAGCAGTTCTTC.

The CDR3 spells CASSRTADSRNSPLHF. The CDR3 coding sequence is TGTGCCAGCAGTCGGACCGCCGACAGCAGGAATTCACCCCTCCACTTT. The chain employs TRBV27 and TRBJ1-6; tentative D call: TRBD1 (5 bases). The CDR3 totals 16 residues. Between the trimmed V and J ends, which lost 5 bases and 7 bases, there was a span of 18 bases. Germline V gene sequence: CDR1 MNHEY, CDR2 SMNVEV (reference sequence).

The chain uses TRBV7-8 and TRBJ1-6; D ambiguous. Trimming stripped 3 bases from V and 5 bases from J, with 8 bases between. The germline CDR1 and CDR2 sequences are SGHVS and FQNEAQ. This CDR3 has 14 residues. The CDR3 DNA reads TGTGCCAGCAGCTTTTCGAAGAATAATTCACCCCTCCACTTT. It yields the protein CASSFSKNNSPLHF.